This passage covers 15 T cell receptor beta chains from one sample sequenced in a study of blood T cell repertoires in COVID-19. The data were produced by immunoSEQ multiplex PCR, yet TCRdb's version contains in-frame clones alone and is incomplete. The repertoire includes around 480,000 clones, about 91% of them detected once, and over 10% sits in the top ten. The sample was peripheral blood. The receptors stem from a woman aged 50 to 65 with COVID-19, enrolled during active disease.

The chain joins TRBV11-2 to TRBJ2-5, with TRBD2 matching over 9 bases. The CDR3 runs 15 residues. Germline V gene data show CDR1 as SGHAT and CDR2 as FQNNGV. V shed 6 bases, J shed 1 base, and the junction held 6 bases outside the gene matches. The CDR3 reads CASRYSGGLQETQYF. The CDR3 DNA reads TGTGCCAGCAGGTATAGCGGGGGACTCCAAGAGACCCAGTACTTC. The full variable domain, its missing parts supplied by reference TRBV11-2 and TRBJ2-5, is EAGVAQSPRYKIIEKRQSVAFWCNPISGHATLYWYQQILGQGPKLLIQFQNNGVVDDSQLPKDRFSAERLKGVDSTLKIQPAKLEDSAVYLCASRYSGGLQETQYFGPGTRLLVL.

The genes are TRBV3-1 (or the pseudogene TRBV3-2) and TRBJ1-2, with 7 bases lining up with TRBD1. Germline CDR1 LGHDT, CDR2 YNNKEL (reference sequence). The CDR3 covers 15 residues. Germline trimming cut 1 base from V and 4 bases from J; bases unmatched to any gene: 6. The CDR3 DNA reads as TGTGCCAGCAGCCAAGTAGGGGGCGCGGGCTATGGCTACACCTTC. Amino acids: CASSQVGGAGYGYTF.

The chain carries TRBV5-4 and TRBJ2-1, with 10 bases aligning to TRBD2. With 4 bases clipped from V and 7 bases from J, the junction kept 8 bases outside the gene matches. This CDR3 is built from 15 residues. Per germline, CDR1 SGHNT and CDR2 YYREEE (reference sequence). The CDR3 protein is CASSLSGGRRNEQFF. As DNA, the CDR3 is TGTGCCAGCAGCCTTAGCGGGGGGCGCCGGAATGAGCAGTTCTTC.

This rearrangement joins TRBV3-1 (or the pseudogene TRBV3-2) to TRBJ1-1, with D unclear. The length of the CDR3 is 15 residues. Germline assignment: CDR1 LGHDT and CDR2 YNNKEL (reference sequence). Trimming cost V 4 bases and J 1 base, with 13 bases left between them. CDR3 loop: CASSPARLQNTEAFF. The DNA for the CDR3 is TGTGCCAGCAGCCCAGCTAGACTACAGAACACTGAAGCTTTCTTT.

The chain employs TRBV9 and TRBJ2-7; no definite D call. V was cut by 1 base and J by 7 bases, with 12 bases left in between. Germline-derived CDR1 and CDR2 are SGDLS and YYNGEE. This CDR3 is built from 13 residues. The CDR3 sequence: CASSVSVQREQYF. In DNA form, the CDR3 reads TGTGCCAGCAGCGTAAGTGTCCAGAGGGAGCAGTACTTC. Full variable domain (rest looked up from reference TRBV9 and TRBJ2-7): DSGVTQTPKHLITATGQRVTLRCSPRSGDLSVYWYQQSLDQGLQFLIQYYNGEERAKGNILERFSAQQFPDLHSELNLSSLELGDSALYFCASSVSVQREQYFGPGTRLTVT.

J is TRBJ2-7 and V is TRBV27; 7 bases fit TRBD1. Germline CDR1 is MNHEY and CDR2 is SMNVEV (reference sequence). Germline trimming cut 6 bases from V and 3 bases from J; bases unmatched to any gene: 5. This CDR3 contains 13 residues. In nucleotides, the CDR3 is TGTGCCAGCAGACCGGACAGGTTCTACGAGCAGTACTTC. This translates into CASRPDRFYEQYF.

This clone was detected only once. The CDR3 nucleotides read TGTGCCACCAGTGATGGGGGGACAGGGGTAGATACGCAGTATTTT. This gives the protein CATSDGGTGVDTQYF. The chain employs TRBV24-1 and TRBJ2-3; 10 positions agree with TRBD1. Germline values: CDR1 KGHDR, CDR2 SFDVKD. There are 15 residues in the CDR3. J lost 5 bases, V lost 3 bases, and 4 bases had no gene match.

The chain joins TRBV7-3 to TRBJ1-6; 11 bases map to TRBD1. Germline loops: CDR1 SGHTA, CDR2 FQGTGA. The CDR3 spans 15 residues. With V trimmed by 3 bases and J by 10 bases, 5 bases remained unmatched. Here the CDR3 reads CASSFTGTGGSPLHF. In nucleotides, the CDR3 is TGTGCCAGCAGCTTCACCGGGACAGGGGGATCACCCCTCCACTTT.

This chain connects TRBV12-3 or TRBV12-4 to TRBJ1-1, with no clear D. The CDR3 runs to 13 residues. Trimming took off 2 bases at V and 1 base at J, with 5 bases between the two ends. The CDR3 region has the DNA TGTGCCAGCAGTTTATTCCAGAACACTGAAGCTTTCTTT. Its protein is CASSLFQNTEAFF.

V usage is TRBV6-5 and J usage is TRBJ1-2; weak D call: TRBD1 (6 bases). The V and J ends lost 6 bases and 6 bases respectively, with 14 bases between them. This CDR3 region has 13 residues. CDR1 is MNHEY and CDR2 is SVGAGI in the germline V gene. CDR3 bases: TGTGCCAGCAGCCGCGAACAGGGAAATGGCTACACCTTC. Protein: CASSREQGNGYTF.

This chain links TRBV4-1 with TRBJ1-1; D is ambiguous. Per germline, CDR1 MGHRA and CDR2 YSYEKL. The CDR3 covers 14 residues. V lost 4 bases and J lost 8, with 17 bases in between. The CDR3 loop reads CASSRPGGHPEAFF. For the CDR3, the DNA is TGCGCCAGCAGCCGCCCGGGAGGCCATCCCGAAGCTTTCTTT.

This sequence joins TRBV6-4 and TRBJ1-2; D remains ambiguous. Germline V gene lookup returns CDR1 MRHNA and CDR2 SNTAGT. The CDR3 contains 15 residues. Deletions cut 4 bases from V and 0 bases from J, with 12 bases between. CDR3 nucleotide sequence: TGTGCCAGCAGTGCCTCTGGGCAGTCTAACTATGGCTACACCTTC. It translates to CASSASGQSNYGYTF.

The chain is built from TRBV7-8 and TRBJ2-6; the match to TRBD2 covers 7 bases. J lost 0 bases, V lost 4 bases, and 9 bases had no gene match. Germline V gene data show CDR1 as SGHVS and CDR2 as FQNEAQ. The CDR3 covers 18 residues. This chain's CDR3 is CASSSGGAGFSGANVLTF. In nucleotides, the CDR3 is TGTGCCAGCAGCTCCGGAGGAGCGGGGTTCTCTGGGGCCAACGTCCTGACTTTC.

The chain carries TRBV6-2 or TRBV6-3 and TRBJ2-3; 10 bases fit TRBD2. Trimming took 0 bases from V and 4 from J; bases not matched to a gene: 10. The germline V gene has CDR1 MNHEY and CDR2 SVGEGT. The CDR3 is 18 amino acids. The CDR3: CASSYSDSLGTSADTQYF. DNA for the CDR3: TGTGCCAGCAGTTACTCAGATTCGCTAGGGACTAGCGCAGATACGCAGTATTTT.

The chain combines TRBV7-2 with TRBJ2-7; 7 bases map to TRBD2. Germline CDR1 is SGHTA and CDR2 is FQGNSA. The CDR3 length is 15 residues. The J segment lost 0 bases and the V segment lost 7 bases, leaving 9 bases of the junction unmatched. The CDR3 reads CASNFHGGSSYEQYF. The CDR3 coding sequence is TGTGCCAGCAACTTCCACGGGGGGAGCTCCTACGAGCAGTACTTC.